The T cell receptor (beta chain) under discussion was sequenced for a study of T cell responses to AZD1222 COVID-19 vaccine. Study-wide results and caveats: The donors showed a predominance of white British ancestry and of females, with possible underestimation of clonal diversity. Repertoires were obtained solely post-peak T cell response. Rises in breadth and depth of Spike-specific TCRs came after two AZD1222 doses.

CDR3 size: 14 residues. Germline V CDR1 and CDR2: SGHDN, FVKESK. Trimming shortened V by 4 bases and J by 4 bases, and 13 bases separated the two germline ends. The protocol was immunoSEQ multiplex PCR, while the TCRdb copy is restricted to in-frame clones and leaves out a portion. The table shows 60,000 to 80,000 clones, with approximately 90% occurring only once. In regard to this clone: Antigen unknown.

The clonotype comes from an adult in good health. The chain is built from TRBV14 and TRBJ1-2, with unresolved D. Specimen: peripheral blood, collected on day 0 of AZD1222 vaccination. The CDR3 nucleotides are TGTGCCAGCAGCCCGCCCCCAGGTACCTATGGCTACACCTTC. Amino acids: CASSPPPGTYGYTF.